This TCR beta chain comes out of a study of patients and donors after allogeneic stem cell transplantation (dated by TCRdb to the early 2020s). In this sample, this clonotype turned up a few times. It lacks a known antigen. The sample holds no much larger clone one base away, and base qualities are not on file. Library construction relied on RT-PCR. Sequencing relied on a NextSeq 550. TCRdb's own reprocessing of the public reads used fastp at Q25 and MiXCR and kept productive beta chains. All rows with the same CDR3 protein become a single entry with the most common DNA and genes. The sample table records under 170,000 distinct CDR3 sequences; about 36% of these occur just once. The top ten constitute about 50% of the sample. There are 13 amino acids in the CDR3, from cysteine to phenylalanine inclusive. Solely the CDR3 DNA is kept, with 39 bases framed from the first base. V and J are truncated by 1 base and 6 bases respectively, leaving an intervening sequence of 7 bases. CDR1 and CDR2, looked up from the germline V gene, are SGHAT and FQNNGV.

This sequence uses TRBV11-2 and TRBJ2-1; no D gene is confidently identified. The specimen sequenced was blood, either unsorted or a sorted T cell fraction (not recorded which). This TCR came from a human donor who was either an allogeneic HSCT recipient or a stem cell or donor lymphocyte infusion donor (not recorded which). It is not recorded whose cells these are; they may come from a transplant donor. The DNA reads TGTGCCAGCAGCTTAGGTGGGTTCAATGAGCAGTTCTTC. The resulting protein is CASSLGGFNEQFF. With the portions outside the CDR3 filled from the reference TRBV11-2 and TRBJ2-1 genes, the complete variable region becomes EAGVAQSPRYKIIEKRQSVAFWCNPISGHATLYWYQQILGQGPKLLIQFQNNGVVDDSQLPKDRFSAERLKGVDSTLKIQPAKLEDSAVYLCASSLGGFNEQFFGPGTRLTVL.